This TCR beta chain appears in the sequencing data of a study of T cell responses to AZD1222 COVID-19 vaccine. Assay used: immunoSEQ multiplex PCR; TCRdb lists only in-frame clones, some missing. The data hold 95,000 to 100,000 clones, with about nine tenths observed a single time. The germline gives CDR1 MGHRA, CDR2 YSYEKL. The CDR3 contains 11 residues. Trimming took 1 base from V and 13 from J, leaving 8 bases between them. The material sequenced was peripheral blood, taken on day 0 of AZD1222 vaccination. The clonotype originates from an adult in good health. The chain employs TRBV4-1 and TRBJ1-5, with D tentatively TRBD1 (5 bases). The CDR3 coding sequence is TGCGCCAGCAGCCAAGGGGGCCAGCAGCATTTT. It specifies CASSQGGQQHF.